The clone carrying this T cell receptor (beta chain) was seen only a few times. No antigen is known for it. The authors loaded around 190 ng DNA, 30,000 to 35,000 T cell genomes, into sorted-subset replicate PCRs. Original analysis: From ImmunoSEQ came sequences covering only the junction and carrying no quality scores, so filtering differed. The table came from immunoSEQ multiplex PCR; TCRdb's copy has only in-frame clones and leaves some out. V and J calls and clone size are as listed in that table; D and trimming were resolved from the DNA. The data contain about 2 million clones, 90% to 95% of them seen just once; the ten biggest clones take up 0.1% to 0.15%. This sample is part of a study of shared clonotypes between healthy human individuals. Study-level information: Every donor yielded three CD4 naive, three CD4 memory, two CD8 naive and one CD8 memory plate. Overall study results and limits: Some clonotypes were shared by all four sorted-subset donors, while others were not shared. The non-shared ones had lower generation probabilities than the shared ones.

The CDR3 runs 15 residues. Germline V gene data show CDR1 as MGHRA and CDR2 as YSYEKL. The V end was cut by 0 bases, the J end by 5 bases, with 11 bases between. The gene calls are TRBV4-1 and TRBJ1-5; D is perhaps TRBD1 (5 bases). Source material: naive CD4+ T cells sorted from blood. Subset defined: CD45RA+ positively selected. This clonotype originated in a man aged 18 to 30 in good health. In DNA, the CDR3 is TGCGCCAGCAGCCAAGAGGGGCTACGTTATCAGCCCCAGCATTTT. It codes for CASSQEGLRYQPQHF.